This T cell receptor beta chain was recorded in a study of OX40 agonist ivuxolimab in advanced cancers. About the research overall: Patients received ivuxolimab, an intravenous treatment, every 2 weeks at 0.01 to 10 mg/kg.

Using immunoSEQ multiplex PCR, the repertoire was profiled, and TCRdb retains in-frame clones only, with some absent. The sample holds under 85,000 clones, more than 70% seen once. This CDR3 is built from 13 residues. Germline CDR1 reads SGHAT; CDR2 reads FQNNGV. Trimming cost V 5 bases and J 8 bases; bases outside gene matches: 5. Sample: CD4+ or CD8+ T cells sorted from blood, taken in a trial of the OX40 agonist ivuxolimab. This chain joins TRBV11-2 and TRBJ2-1, with 8 bases identical to TRBD2. The TCR sequence derives from an adult with an advanced solid tumor such as melanoma, head and neck, liver or kidney cancer. The CDR3 DNA sequence: TGTGCCAGCAGCCTCGGGGGGGTCGATGAGCAGTTCTTC. Translation gives CASSLGGVDEQFF.